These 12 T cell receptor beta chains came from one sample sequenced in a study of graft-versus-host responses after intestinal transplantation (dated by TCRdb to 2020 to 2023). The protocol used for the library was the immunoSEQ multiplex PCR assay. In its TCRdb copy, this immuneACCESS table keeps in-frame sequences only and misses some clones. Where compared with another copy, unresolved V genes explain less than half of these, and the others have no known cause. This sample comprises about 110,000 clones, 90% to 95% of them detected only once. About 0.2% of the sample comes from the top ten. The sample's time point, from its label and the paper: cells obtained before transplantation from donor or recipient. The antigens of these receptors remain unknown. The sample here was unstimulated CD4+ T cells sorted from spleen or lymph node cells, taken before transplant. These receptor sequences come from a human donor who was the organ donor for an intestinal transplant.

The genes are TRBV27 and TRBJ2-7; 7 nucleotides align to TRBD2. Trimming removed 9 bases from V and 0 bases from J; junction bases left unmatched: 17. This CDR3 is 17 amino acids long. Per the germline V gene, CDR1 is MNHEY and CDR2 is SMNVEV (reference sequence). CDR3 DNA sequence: TGTGCCAGTGCCCGAATAACCGGGACTACTAGCTCCTACGAGCAGTACTTC. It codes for CASARITGTTSSYEQYF.

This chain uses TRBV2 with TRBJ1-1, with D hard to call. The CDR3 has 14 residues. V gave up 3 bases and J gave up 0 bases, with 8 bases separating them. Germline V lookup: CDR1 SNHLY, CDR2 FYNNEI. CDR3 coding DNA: TGTGCCAGCAGTGACCCGGGTATGAACACTGAAGCTTTCTTT. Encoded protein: CASSDPGMNTEAFF.

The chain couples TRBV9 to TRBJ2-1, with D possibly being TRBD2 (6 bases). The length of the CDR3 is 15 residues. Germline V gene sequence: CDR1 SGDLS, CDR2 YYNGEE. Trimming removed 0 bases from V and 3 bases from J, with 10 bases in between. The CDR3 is CASSVEGSGYNEQFF. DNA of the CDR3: TGTGCCAGCAGCGTAGAGGGTAGCGGCTACAATGAGCAGTTCTTC.

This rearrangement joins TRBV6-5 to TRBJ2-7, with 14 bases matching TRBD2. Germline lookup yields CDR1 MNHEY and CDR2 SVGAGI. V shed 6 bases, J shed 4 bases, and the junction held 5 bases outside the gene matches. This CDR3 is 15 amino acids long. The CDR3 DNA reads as TGTGCCAGCAGCCTTCGGACTAGCGGGAGGTACGAGCAGTACTTC. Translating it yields CASSLRTSGRYEQYF.

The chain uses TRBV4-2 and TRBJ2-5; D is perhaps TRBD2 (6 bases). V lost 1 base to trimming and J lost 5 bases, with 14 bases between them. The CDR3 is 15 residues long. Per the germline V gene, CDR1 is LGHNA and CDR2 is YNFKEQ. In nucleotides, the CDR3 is TGTGCCAGCAGCCAAGTTGCCGGGGGTATCGAGACCCAGTACTTC. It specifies CASSQVAGGIETQYF.

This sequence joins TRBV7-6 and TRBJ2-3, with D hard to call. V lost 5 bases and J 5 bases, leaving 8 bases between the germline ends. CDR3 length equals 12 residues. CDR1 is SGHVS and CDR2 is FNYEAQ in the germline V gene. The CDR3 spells CASSPLGDTQYF. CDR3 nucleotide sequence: TGTGCCAGCAGCCCCCTAGGAGATACGCAGTATTTT.

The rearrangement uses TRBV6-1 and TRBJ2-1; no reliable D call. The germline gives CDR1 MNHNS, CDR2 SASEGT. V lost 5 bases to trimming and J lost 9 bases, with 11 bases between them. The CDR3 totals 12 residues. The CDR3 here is CASSPLYGEQFF. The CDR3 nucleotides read TGTGCCAGCAGTCCCCTTTATGGTGAGCAGTTCTTC.

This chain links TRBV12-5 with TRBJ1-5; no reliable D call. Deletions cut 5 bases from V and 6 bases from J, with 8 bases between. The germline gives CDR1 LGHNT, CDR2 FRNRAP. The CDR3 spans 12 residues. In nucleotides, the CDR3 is TGTGCTAGTGGTACCGGATCTCAGCCCCAGCATTTT. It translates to CASGTGSQPQHF. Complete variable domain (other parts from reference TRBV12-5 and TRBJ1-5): DARVTQTPRHKVTEMGQEVTMRCQPILGHNTVFWYRQTMMQGLELLAYFRNRAPLDDSGMPKDRFSAEMPDATLATLKIQPSEPRDSAVYFCASGTGSQPQHFGDGTRLSIL.

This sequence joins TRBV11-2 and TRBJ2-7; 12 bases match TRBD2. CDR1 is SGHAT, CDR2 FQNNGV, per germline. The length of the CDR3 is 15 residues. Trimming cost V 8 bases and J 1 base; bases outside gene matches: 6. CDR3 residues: CASHATSGSSYEQYF. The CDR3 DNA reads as TGTGCCAGCCATGCGACTAGCGGGAGTTCCTACGAGCAGTACTTC. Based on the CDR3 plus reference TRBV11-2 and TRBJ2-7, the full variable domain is EAGVAQSPRYKIIEKRQSVAFWCNPISGHATLYWYQQILGQGPKLLIQFQNNGVVDDSQLPKDRFSAERLKGVDSTLKIQPAKLEDSAVYLCASHATSGSSYEQYFGPGTRLTVT.

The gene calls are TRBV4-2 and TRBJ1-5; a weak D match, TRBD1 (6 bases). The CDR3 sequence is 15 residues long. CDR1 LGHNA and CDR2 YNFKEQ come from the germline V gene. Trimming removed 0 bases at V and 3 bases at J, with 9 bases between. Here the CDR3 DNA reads TGTGCCAGCAGCCAAGATAGGGGGGACAATCAGCCCCAGCATTTT. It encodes CASSQDRGDNQPQHF.

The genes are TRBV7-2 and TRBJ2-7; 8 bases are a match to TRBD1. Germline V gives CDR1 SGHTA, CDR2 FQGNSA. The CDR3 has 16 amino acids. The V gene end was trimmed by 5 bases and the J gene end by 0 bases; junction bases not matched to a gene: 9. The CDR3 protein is CASSPDMGQASYEQYF. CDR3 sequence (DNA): TGTGCCAGCAGCCCAGACATGGGACAGGCCTCCTACGAGCAGTACTTC.

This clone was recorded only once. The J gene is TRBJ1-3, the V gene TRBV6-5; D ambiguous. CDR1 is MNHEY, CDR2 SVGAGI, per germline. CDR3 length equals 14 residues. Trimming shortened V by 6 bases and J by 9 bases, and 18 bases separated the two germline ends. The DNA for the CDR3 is TGTGCCAGCAGACGTGGATCTGGCGGAGGCACCATATATTTT. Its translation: CASRRGSGGGTIYF.